The 13 T cell receptor beta chains in this list originate from one sample, sequenced in a study of T cells in Graves' hyperthyroidism and ophthalmopathy. RNA transcripts gave rise to amplified TCR beta CDR3 regions. Researchers ran a first-round RT-PCR on the TCR CDR3 using the HTBI primer set. TCRdb fed the multiplex PCR reads into MiXCR, producing one record per CDR3 protein. The data hold 480,000 or so distinct CDR3 sequences, with 40% to 55% observed a single time. Sequencing was carried out using peripheral blood or thyroid tissue (not recorded which). These receptors all come from an adult woman with Graves' disease, either hyperthyroidism or ophthalmopathy (not recorded which).

V usage is TRBV12-3 or TRBV12-4 and J usage is TRBJ1-6; D not resolved. This CDR3 has 14 amino acids. Between the trimmed V and J ends, which lost 6 bases and 6 bases, there was a span of 12 bases. The CDR3 sequence: CASRSFLSNSPLHF. The CDR3 nucleotides read TGTGCCAGCAGATCCTTCCTCTCTAATTCACCCCTCCACTTT.

Only a few counts were recorded for this clonotype. The gene calls are TRBV5-6 and TRBJ2-7; 11 nucleotides agree with TRBD2. This CDR3 region has 16 residues. Germline V gene data show CDR1 as SGHDT and CDR2 as YYEEEE. V was pared by 4 bases and J by 2 bases, with 8 bases of the junction left unmatched. CDR3 amino acids: CASSPRGLAGTYEQYF. Written as DNA, the CDR3 is TGTGCCAGCAGCCCCCGAGGACTAGCGGGTACCTACGAGCAGTACTTC.

The V call is TRBV6-5, the J call TRBJ1-3, with a weak D call TRBD1 (5 bases). V lost 2 bases and J 1 base, leaving 15 bases between the germline ends. The germline V gene has CDR1 MNHEY and CDR2 SVGAGI. The CDR3 covers 17 residues. The CDR3 DNA follows: TGTGCCAGCAGTTACACCGAAGCGCCAGGGTCTGGAAACACCATATATTTT. Translation gives CASSYTEAPGSGNTIYF.

This rearrangement joins TRBV2 to TRBJ1-5; D may be TRBD1 (6 bases). Trimming left V 7 bases short and J 5 bases short, with 15 bases between. Germline CDR1 SNHLY, CDR2 FYNNEI. The CDR3 has 14 residues. In nucleotides, the CDR3 is TGTGCCAGCACCCCAGATGGGGGGCATCAGCCCCAGCATTTT. This codes for CASTPDGGHQPQHF.

This clonotype has a count of ten or more. DNA of the CDR3: TGTGCCAGCAGTTTGGTAACCGGGACAGCGCCATATGGCTACACCTTC. This translates into CASSLVTGTAPYGYTF. V is TRBV12-3 or TRBV12-4 and J is TRBJ1-2; TRBD1 aligns across 7 bases. V was clipped by 3 bases and J by 5 bases; unmatched bases: 12. The CDR3 consists of 16 residues.

The genes are TRBV7-8 and TRBJ2-5; 7 bases are a match to TRBD1. Looked up from germline, CDR1 is SGHVS and CDR2 is FQNEAQ. V lost 5 bases to trimming and J lost 0 bases; unmatched junction nucleotides: 6. The CDR3 spans 15 residues. CDR3 protein: CASSIGQAYQETQYF. CDR3 DNA sequence: TGTGCCAGCAGCATCGGACAGGCGTACCAAGAGACCCAGTACTTC.

This clonotype was seen only once. V and J are TRBV2 and TRBJ2-1; D is uncertain. The CDR3 loop spans 15 amino acids. CDR1 is SNHLY and CDR2 is FYNNEI in the germline V gene. Trimming pared 4 bases from V and 3 bases from J, leaving 13 bases between. CDR3 sequence (DNA): TGTGCCAGCAGTGCTCAGGTAGGAGACTACAATGAGCAGTTCTTC. It specifies CASSAQVGDYNEQFF.

This clonotype was counted at least ten times. The chain employs TRBV25-1 and TRBJ1-3; D not certain. This CDR3 contains 15 residues. With 1 base removed from V and 4 bases from J, the gap between germline ends came to 11 bases. Germline loops: CDR1 MGHDK, CDR2 SYGVNS. The DNA of the CDR3 is TGTGCCAGCAGTGAATTAGGGAAGGGAGGAAACACCATATATTTT. This sequence encodes CASSELGKGGNTIYF.

The chain couples TRBV7-9 to TRBJ1-1; D not resolved. CDR1 and CDR2 (germline): SEHNR, FQNEAQ (reference sequence). V lost 8 bases and J lost 10, with 17 bases in between. The CDR3 runs to 12 residues. DNA of the CDR3: TGTGCCAGCGGCAGGTCCCAAGGTGGAGCTTTCTTT. Protein: CASGRSQGGAFF.

The J gene is TRBJ1-2, the V gene TRBV7-9; D is undetermined. Between the trimmed V and J ends, which lost 1 base and 13 bases, there was a span of 16 bases. This CDR3 has 13 residues. The germline gives CDR1 SEHNR, CDR2 FQNEAQ (reference sequence). The CDR3: CASSLDRQTPCTF. The CDR3, as DNA: TGTGCCAGCAGCTTAGATCGTCAGACCCCTTGCACCTTC.

This clonotype came up many times. The gene calls are TRBV2 and TRBJ1-6; D is undetermined. Trimming left V 7 bases short and J 7 bases short, with 5 bases between. The length of the CDR3 is 11 residues. The germline CDR1 and CDR2 sequences are SNHLY and FYNNEI. CDR3 amino acids: CASTLNSPLHF. The CDR3 DNA sequence: TGTGCCAGCACATTGAATTCACCCCTCCACTTT.

The CDR3 DNA sequence: TGTGCCAGCAGCGTAGCCTATGCTGGAAACACCATATATTTT. Amino acid sequence: CASSVAYAGNTIYF. The gene calls are TRBV9 and TRBJ1-3; D remains ambiguous. The CDR3 extends over 14 amino acids. Germline V gene sequence: CDR1 SGDLS, CDR2 YYNGEE. Deletions cut 0 bases from V and 2 bases from J, with 6 bases between.

The chain has TRBV7-9 and TRBJ1-1; D might be TRBD1 (5 bases). CDR3 size: 15 residues. Trimming removed 1 base at V and 3 bases at J, with 12 bases between. Germline CDR1 and CDR2: SEHNR and FQNEAQ (reference sequence). The CDR3, as DNA: TGTGCCAGCAGCTTAGGGGCCGTAGGGGACACTGAAGCTTTCTTT. This encodes CASSLGAVGDTEAFF.